This T cell receptor (beta chain) is from a study of T-cell memory formation after mild COVID-19. Study observations and caveats: CD4+ clones that contracted lay mainly in CM and EM; CD8+ ones lay in EMRA. Specificity for SARS-CoV-2 was not confirmed among the second-wave clones peaking on day 37. CD4/CD8 balance characterized clones contracting day 15 to 85, and CD4+ skew characterized later expanders.

CDR3 length: 17 residues. Looked up from germline, CDR1 is SGHVS and CDR2 is FQNEAQ. V lost 5 bases and J 2 bases, leaving 20 bases between the germline ends. A remark on this clonotype: Its antigen is unidentified.

5'RACE with constant-segment primers built TCRalpha and TCRbeta cDNA libraries with UMIs. TCRdb processed the 5' RACE reads anew with MiXCR; each CDR3 protein has one entry. The data contain hundreds of thousands of distinct CDR3 sequences, about a sixth of them seen just once; the ten biggest clones take up around 12%. The V and J genes are TRBV7-8 and TRBJ2-3; D might be TRBD2 (6 bases). The TCR comes from an adult woman who had mild COVID-19 (a few samples of this study predate the infection). Cell type and time point are not known. Sequenced material: PBMCs or a T cell subset sorted from them (not recorded which). The CDR3 sequence: CASSVFTRRGYTDTQYF. The DNA for the CDR3 is TGTGCCAGCAGCGTATTCACTAGGAGGGGTTACACAGATACGCAGTATTTT.